One sample yielded the 17 T cell receptor beta chains listed below, sequenced in a study of blood T cell repertoires in COVID-19. The repertoire was sequenced with immunoSEQ multiplex PCR; TCRdb's copy has only in-frame clones and lacks some. This sample yields about 440,000 clones, of which about 90% are seen a single time; roughly 1.9% belongs to the top ten. Sequenced: PBMCs or T cells enriched from blood (not recorded which). The receptors originated from a woman aged 18-35 years with acute COVID-19.

The chain has TRBV11-2 and TRBJ1-3; D might be TRBD1 (6 bases). V lost 4 bases and J 0 bases, leaving 13 bases between the germline ends. CDR1 and CDR2 (germline): SGHAT, FQNNGV. The CDR3 extends over 16 amino acids. CDR3 protein: CASSSRQVISGNTIYF. The DNA of the CDR3 is TGTGCCAGCAGCTCCAGACAGGTGATCTCTGGAAACACCATATATTTT.

The chain recombines TRBV5-1 with TRBJ2-2, with TRBD2 identical over 11 bases. This CDR3 is 17 amino acids long. Germline-derived CDR1 and CDR2 are SGHRS and YFSETQ. V dropped 7 bases and J dropped 2; count of bases not matched to a gene: 10. The CDR3 is CASSHRGLAVNTGELFF. Written as DNA, the CDR3 is TGCGCCAGCTCTCACAGGGGACTAGCGGTAAACACCGGGGAGCTGTTTTTT.

This clone has more than one count but fewer than ten. The rearrangement links TRBV7-2 to TRBJ1-5; D is ambiguous. The V end was cut by 5 bases, the J end by 6 bases, with 8 bases between. The CDR3 length is 12 residues. Per the germline V gene, CDR1 is SGHTA and CDR2 is FQGNSA. Here the CDR3 DNA reads TGTGCCAGCAGCCCATTCGGTCAGCCCCAGCATTTT. This encodes CASSPFGQPQHF.

This rearrangement joins TRBV7-8 to TRBJ1-3, with TRBD1 matching 7 bases. The CDR3 totals 15 residues. CDR1 and CDR2 from the germline V gene are SGHVS and FQNEAQ. Losses at the gene ends were 5 bases for V and 3 bases for J; bases not matched to a gene: 7. For the CDR3, the DNA is TGTGCCAGCAGCCCGAACAGGGGAAGTGGAAACACCATATATTTT. Translated: CASSPNRGSGNTIYF.

The CDR3 coding sequence is TGTGCCAGCAGCGTGGCAGGAGGCTTTACAGAGTTAGGTGAAGCTTTCTTT. Residues: CASSVAGGFTELGEAFF. The gene calls are TRBV5-6 and TRBJ1-1; D gene unclear. The V end was cut by 4 bases, the J end by 7 bases, with 26 bases between. The CDR3 spans 17 residues. Germline V gives CDR1 SGHDT, CDR2 YYEEEE.

V usage is TRBV4-1 and J usage is TRBJ1-2; 7 bases match TRBD1. Germline assignment: CDR1 MGHRA and CDR2 YSYEKL. The CDR3 loop spans 15 amino acids. V trimming: 2 bases; J trimming: 2 bases; junction bases outside the gene matches: 5. CDR3 in amino acids: CASSQSGTDNYGYTF. DNA for the CDR3: TGCGCCAGCAGCCAATCCGGGACAGACAACTATGGCTACACCTTC.

The chain uses TRBV5-1 and TRBJ2-5; D is unresolved. CDR1 and CDR2 (germline): SGHRS, YFSETQ. The CDR3 has 13 residues. V was shortened by 0 bases and J by 2 bases, with 5 bases between the two germline ends. CDR3 nucleotide sequence: TGCGCCAGCAGCTTGGGAGTTCAAGAGACCCAGTACTTC. It is translated as CASSLGVQETQYF.

Of note for this clone: One end of the junction does not line up with germline, which may come from a read error. This chain uses TRBV7-7 with TRBJ2-7, with 7 bases aligning to TRBD1. This CDR3 comprises 15 residues. In germline, CDR1 is SSHAT, CDR2 FNYEAQ (reference sequence). CDR3 in DNA: TGTGCTAGCAGCTTGGGACAGTCCATTTCCTACGAGCAGTACTTC. Translated: CASSLGQSISYEQYF.

The chain recombines TRBV19 with TRBJ2-3; TRBD2 aligns across 10 bases. V lost 2 bases to trimming and J lost 2 bases; unmatched junction nucleotides: 4. The CDR3 totals 16 residues. Per germline, CDR1 LNHDA and CDR2 SQIVND (reference sequence). CDR3 bases: TGTGCCAGTAGTATATCCGGACTAGCGGACACAGATACGCAGTATTTT. It encodes CASSISGLADTDTQYF.

The chain employs TRBV19 and TRBJ2-2; 9 bases are a match to TRBD2. The ends lost 4 bases at V and 4 bases at J; junction bases unmatched: 7. Germline values: CDR1 LNHDA, CDR2 SQIVND (reference sequence). This CDR3 region has 16 residues. Here the CDR3 DNA reads TGTGCCAGTAGTACCTCGGGCGGGAGGGCCACCGGGGAGCTGTTTTTT. It encodes CASSTSGGRATGELFF.

J is TRBJ2-1 and V is TRBV24-1, with 7 bases matching TRBD2. The germline V gene encodes CDR1 KGHDR and CDR2 SFDVKD. J gave up 5 bases and V 0 bases, and 3 bases lay outside the gene matches. The length of the CDR3 is 15 residues. The CDR3 bases are TGTGCCACCAGTGATTTGGGGACTACTAACAATGAGCAGTTCTTC. Translation gives CATSDLGTTNNEQFF.

V and J are TRBV7-6 and TRBJ2-5; TRBD2 aligns across 7 bases. In germline, CDR1 is SGHVS, CDR2 FNYEAQ. This CDR3 has 17 amino acids. V shed 1 base, J shed 7 bases, and the junction held 15 bases outside the gene matches. The CDR3 DNA follows: TGTGCCAGCAGCTTAGAGGGAGGGGTAGGCCGGTCAGGGACCCAGTACTTC. It yields the protein CASSLEGGVGRSGTQYF.

V is TRBV18 and J is TRBJ1-1; TRBD1 agrees at 9 bases. The V gene end was trimmed by 10 bases and the J gene end by 2 bases; junction bases not matched to a gene: 11. The CDR3 spans 15 residues. The germline V gene has CDR1 KGHSH and CDR2 LQKENI. CDR3: CATSPTGGGNTEAFF. CDR3 nucleotide sequence: TGTGCCACCAGCCCGACAGGGGGTGGAAACACTGAAGCTTTCTTT.

The chain combines TRBV7-9 with TRBJ1-4, with 9 nucleotides matching TRBD1. The trim removed 4 bases at V and 8 bases at J, leaving 11 bases unmatched. The germline V gene has CDR1 SEHNR and CDR2 FQNEAQ (reference sequence). The CDR3 contains 16 residues. The CDR3 DNA sequence: TGTGCCAGCAGCTCATATTCGGACAGGGGAGGAGAAAAACTGTTTTTT. Translated: CASSSYSDRGGEKLFF.

The CDR3 DNA follows: TGTGCCAGCAGCCAAGGCACAGGGCCGGACGAGCAGTACTTC. Amino acids: CASSQGTGPDEQYF. The rearrangement links TRBV4-2 to TRBJ2-7; tentatively, D is TRBD1 (6 bases). The CDR3 is 14 residues long. Germline V lookup: CDR1 LGHNA, CDR2 YNFKEQ. The V end lost 1 base, the J end lost 5 bases, and 12 bases lay between the germline ends.

The DNA of the CDR3 is TGTGCCAGTAGTATAGGGGGCCTAGCCAAAAACATTCAGTACTTC. It is translated as CASSIGGLAKNIQYF. The chain couples TRBV19 to TRBJ2-4, with D maybe TRBD1 (5 bases). V shed 1 base and J shed 0 bases, with 7 bases lying between them. Per germline, CDR1 LNHDA and CDR2 SQIVND (reference sequence). This CDR3 has 15 amino acids.

The rearrangement links TRBV5-4 to TRBJ2-5; TRBD2 matches at 15 bases. J lost 4 bases, V lost 7 bases, and 5 bases had no gene match. The CDR3 length is 15 residues. CDR1 is SGHNT, CDR2 YYREEE, per germline (reference sequence). In nucleotides, the CDR3 is TGTGCCAGCGGCCCGGGACTAGCGGGAGGAGAGACCCAGTACTTC. It yields the protein CASGPGLAGGETQYF.